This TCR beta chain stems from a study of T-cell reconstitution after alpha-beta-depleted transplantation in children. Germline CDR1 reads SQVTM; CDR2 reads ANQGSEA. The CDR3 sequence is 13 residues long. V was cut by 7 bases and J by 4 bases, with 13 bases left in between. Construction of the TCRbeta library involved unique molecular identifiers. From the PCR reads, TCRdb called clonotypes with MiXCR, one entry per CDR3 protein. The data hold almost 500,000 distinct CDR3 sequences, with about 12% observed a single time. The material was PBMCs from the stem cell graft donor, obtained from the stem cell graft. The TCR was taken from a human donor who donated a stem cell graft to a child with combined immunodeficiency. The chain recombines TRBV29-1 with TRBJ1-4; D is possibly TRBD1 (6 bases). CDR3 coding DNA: TGCAGCGCTGGAGGGGGGATTAATGAAAAACTGTTTTTT. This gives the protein CSAGGGINEKLFF. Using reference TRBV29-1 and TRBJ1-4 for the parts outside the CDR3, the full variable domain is SAVISQKPSRDICQRGTSLTIQCQVDSQVTMMFWYRQQPGQSLTLIATANQGSEATYESGFVIDKFPISRPNLTFSTLTVSNMSPEDSSIYLCSAGGGINEKLFFGSGTQLSVL.